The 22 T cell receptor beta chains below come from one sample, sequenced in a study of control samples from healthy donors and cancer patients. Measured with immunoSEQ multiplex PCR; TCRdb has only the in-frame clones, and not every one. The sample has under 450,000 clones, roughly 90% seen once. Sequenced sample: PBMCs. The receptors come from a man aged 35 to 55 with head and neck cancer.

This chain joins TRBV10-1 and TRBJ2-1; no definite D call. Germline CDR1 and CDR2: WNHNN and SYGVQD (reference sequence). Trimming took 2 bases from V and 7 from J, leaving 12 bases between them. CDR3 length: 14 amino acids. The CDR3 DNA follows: TGCGCCAGCAGTGAGCGGCAGGCCGGGAATGAGCAGTTCTTC. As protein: CASSERQAGNEQFF.

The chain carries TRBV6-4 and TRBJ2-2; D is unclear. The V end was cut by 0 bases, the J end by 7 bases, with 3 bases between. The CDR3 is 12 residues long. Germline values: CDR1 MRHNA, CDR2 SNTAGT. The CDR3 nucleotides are TGTGCCAGCAGTGACTCCCTCGGGGAGCTGTTTTTT. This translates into CASSDSLGELFF.

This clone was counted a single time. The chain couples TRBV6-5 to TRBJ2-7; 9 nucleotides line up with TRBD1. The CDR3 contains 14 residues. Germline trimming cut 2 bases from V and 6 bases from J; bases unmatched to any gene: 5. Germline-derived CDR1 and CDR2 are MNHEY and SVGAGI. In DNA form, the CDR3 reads TGTGCCAGCAGTTACAACAGGGGGCCGGCCGAGCAGTACTTC. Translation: CASSYNRGPAEQYF.

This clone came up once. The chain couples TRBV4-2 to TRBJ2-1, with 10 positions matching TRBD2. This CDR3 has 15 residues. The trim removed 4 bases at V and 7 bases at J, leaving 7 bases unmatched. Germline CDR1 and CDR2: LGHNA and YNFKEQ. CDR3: CASSRRLAGFNEQFF. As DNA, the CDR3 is TGTGCCAGCAGCCGACGACTAGCGGGCTTTAATGAGCAGTTCTTC.

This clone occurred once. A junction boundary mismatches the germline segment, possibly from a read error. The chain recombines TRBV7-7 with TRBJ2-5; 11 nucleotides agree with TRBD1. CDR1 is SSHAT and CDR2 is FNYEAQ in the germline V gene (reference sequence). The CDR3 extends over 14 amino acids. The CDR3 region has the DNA TGTGCTAGCAGCGCCGGGACAGGGGGGGAGACCCAGTACTTC. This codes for CASSAGTGGETQYF. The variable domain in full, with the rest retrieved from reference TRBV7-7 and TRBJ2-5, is GAGVSQSPRYKVTKRGQDVTLRCDPISSHATLYWYQQALGQGPEFLTYFNYEAQPDKSGLPSDRFSAERPEGSISTLTIQRTEQRDSAMYRCASSAGTGGETQYFGPGTRLLVL.

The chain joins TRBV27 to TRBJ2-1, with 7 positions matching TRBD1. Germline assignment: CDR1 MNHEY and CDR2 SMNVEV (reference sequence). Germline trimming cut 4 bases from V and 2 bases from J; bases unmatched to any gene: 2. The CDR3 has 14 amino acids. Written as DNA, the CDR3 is TGTGCCAGCAGTTACAGGGGTACCTACAATGAGCAGTTCTTC. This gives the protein CASSYRGTYNEQFF.

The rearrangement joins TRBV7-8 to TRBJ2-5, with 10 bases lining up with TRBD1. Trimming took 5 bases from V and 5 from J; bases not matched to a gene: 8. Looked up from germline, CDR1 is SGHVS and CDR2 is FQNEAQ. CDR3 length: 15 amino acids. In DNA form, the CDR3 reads TGTGCCAGCAGCGTCCGGGACAGGGGAGGGGAGACCCAGTACTTC. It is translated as CASSVRDRGGETQYF.

This chain's CDR3 is CASSTTGIWYTEAFF. The CDR3, as DNA: TGTGCCAGCAGCACGACAGGGATCTGGTACACTGAAGCTTTCTTT. This rearrangement joins TRBV5-4 to TRBJ1-1, with 7 bases fitting TRBD1. V lost 4 bases to trimming and J lost 3 bases; unmatched junction nucleotides: 9. Germline assignment: CDR1 SGHNT and CDR2 YYREEE (reference sequence). CDR3 length equals 15 residues.

CDR3 residues: CASSYGGQDQPQHF. In DNA form, the CDR3 reads TGTGCCAGCAGTTACGGGGGGCAGGATCAGCCCCAGCATTTT. The chain links TRBV6-6 to TRBJ1-5, with D maybe TRBD1 (6 bases). The CDR3 consists of 14 residues. The V gene lost 2 bases and the J gene lost 5 bases, with 10 bases spanning the gap. CDR1 is MNHNY, CDR2 SVGAGI, per germline (reference sequence).

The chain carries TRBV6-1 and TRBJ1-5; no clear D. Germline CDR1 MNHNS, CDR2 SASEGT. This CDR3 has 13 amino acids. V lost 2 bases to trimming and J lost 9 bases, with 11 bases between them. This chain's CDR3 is CASSEFQERPQHF. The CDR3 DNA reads TGTGCCAGCAGTGAATTTCAGGAGCGGCCCCAGCATTTT.

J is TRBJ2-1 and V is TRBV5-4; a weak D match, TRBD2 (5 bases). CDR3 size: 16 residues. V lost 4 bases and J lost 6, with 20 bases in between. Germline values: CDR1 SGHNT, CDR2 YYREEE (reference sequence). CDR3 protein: CASSLWTPRGGNEQFF. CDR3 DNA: TGTGCCAGCAGCCTTTGGACCCCTCGGGGTGGCAATGAGCAGTTCTTC.

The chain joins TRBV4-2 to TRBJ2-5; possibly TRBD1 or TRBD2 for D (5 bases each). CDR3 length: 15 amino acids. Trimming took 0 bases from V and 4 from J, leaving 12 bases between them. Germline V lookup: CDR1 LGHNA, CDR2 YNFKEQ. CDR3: CASSQESRGRETQYF. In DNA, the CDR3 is TGTGCCAGCAGCCAAGAAAGTAGGGGACGAGAGACCCAGTACTTC.

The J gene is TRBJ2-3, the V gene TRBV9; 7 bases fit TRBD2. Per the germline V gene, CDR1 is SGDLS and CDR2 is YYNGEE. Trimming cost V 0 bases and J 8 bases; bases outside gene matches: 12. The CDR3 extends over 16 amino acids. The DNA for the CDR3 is TGTGCCAGCAGCGTAGGAGGGTTAGCGGGTGGGGGTACGCAGTATTTT. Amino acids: CASSVGGLAGGGTQYF.

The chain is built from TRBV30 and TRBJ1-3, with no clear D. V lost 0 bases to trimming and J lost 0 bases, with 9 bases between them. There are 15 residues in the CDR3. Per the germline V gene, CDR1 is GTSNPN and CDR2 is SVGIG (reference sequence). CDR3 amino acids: CAWSVRGSSGNTIYF. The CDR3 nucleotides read TGTGCCTGGAGTGTGAGAGGAAGCTCTGGAAACACCATATATTTT.

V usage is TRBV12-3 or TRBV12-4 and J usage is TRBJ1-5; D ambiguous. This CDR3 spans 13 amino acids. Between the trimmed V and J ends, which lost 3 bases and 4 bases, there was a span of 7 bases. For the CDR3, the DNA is TGTGCCAGCAGTTTTACGGGTAATCAGCCCCAGCATTTT. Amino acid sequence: CASSFTGNQPQHF.

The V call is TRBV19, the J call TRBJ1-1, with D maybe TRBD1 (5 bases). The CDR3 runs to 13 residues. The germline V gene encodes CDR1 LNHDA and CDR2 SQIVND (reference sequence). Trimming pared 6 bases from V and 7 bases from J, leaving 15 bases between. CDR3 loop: CASSPSVGLEAFF. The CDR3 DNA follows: TGTGCCAGTAGCCCTTCAGTGGGACTTGAAGCTTTCTTT. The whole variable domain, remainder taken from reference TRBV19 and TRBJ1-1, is DGGITQSPKYLFRKEGQNVTLSCEQNLNHDAMYWYRQDPGQGLRLIYYSQIVNDFQKGDIAEGYSVSREKKESFPLTVTSAQKNPTAFYLCASSPSVGLEAFFGQGTRLTVV.

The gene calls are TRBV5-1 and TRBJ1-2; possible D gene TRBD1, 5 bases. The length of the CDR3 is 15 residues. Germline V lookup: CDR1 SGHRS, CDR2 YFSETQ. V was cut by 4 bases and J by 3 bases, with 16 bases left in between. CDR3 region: CASSPTSVGDYGYTF. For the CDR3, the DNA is TGCGCCAGCAGCCCTACCTCGGTGGGGGACTATGGCTACACCTTC.

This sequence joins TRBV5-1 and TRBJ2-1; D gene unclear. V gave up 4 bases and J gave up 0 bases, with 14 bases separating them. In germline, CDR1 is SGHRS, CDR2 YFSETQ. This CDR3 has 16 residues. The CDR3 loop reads CASSKVMSSSYNEQFF. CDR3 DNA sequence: TGCGCCAGCAGCAAGGTTATGTCGAGCTCCTACAATGAGCAGTTCTTC.

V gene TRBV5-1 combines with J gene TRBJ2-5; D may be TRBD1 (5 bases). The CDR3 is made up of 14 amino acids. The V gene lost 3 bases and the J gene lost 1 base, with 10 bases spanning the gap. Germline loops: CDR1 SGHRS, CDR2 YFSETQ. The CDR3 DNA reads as TGCGCCAGCAGCTATACAGGCGCCCAAGAGACCCAGTACTTC. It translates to CASSYTGAQETQYF. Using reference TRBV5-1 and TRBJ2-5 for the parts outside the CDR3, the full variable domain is KAGVTQTPRYLIKTRGQQVTLSCSPISGHRSVSWYQQTPGQGLQFLFEYFSETQRNKGNFPGRFSGRQFSNSRSEMNVSTLELGDSALYLCASSYTGAQETQYFGPGTRLLVL.

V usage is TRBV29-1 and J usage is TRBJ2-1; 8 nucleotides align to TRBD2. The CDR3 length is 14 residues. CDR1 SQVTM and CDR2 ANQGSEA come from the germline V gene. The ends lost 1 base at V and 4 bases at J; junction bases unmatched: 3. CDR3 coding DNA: TGCAGCGTTGAAGCGGGACTAGTGTACAATGAGCAGTTCTTC. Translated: CSVEAGLVYNEQFF.

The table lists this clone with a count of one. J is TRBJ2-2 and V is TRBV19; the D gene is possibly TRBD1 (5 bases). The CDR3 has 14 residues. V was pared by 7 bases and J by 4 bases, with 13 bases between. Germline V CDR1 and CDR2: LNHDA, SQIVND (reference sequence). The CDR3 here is CASKQGAGTGELFF. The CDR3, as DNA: TGTGCCAGTAAACAAGGGGCTGGCACCGGGGAGCTGTTTTTT.

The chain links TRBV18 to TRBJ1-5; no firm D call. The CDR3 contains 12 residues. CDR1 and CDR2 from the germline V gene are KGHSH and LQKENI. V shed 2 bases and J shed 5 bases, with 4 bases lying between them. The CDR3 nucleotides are TGTGCCAGCTCACCAGCGGATCAGCCCCAGCATTTT. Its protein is CASSPADQPQHF.